One T cell receptor beta chain is described in this entry. Its matching antigen is unknown. Germline CDR1 is MNHEY and CDR2 is SMNVEV (reference sequence). Trimming shortened V by 5 bases and J by 2 bases, and 16 bases separated the two germline ends. CDR3 length: 15 residues. This record comes from a study of graft-versus-host responses after intestinal transplantation. Study information: The transplants performed in recipients were multivisceral, liver-intestinal, or isolated intestinal. Recipients uniformly received anti-thymocyte globulin induction, followed by tacrolimus and steroids for 2 to 4 years. General study results and limits: Early after transplant, HvG declines were associated with peak levels of circulating GvH clones.

Only in-frame clones appear in the TCRdb table, and some are missing; sequencing was by immunoSEQ multiplex PCR. The table lists about 130,000 clones, 92% of them singletons, with roughly 0.19% in the top ten. The TCR sequence derives from a human donor who received an intestinal transplant. The specimen comprised unstimulated CD4+ T cells sorted from spleen or lymph node cells, sampled before intestinal transplant. The chain joins TRBV27 to TRBJ2-7, with a tentative D call TRBD1 (5 bases). CDR3 nucleotide sequence: TGTGCCAGCAGTAGGGGATTAGGGAATCCCTACGAGCAGTACTTC. Residues: CASSRGLGNPYEQYF.